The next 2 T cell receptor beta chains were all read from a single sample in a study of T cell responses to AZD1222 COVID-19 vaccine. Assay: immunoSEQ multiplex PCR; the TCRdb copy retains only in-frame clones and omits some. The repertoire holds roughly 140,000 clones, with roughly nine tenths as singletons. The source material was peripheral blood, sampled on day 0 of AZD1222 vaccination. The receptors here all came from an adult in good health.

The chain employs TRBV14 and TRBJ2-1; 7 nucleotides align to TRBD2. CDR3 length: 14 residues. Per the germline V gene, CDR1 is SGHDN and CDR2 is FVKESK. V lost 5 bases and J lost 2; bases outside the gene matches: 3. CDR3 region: CASSNAGAYNEQFF. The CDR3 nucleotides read TGTGCCAGCAGCAACGCGGGAGCCTACAATGAGCAGTTCTTC.

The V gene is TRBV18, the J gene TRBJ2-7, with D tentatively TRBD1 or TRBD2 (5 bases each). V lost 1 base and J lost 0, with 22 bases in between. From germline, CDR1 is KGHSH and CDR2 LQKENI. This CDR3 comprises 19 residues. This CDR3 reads CASSPRTKGPGRGSYEQYF. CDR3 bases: TGTGCCAGCTCACCACGTACAAAAGGCCCGGGACGGGGCTCCTACGAGCAGTACTTC. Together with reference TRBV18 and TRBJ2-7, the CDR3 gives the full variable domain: NAGVMQNPRHLVRRRGQEARLRCSPMKGHSHVYWYRQLPEEGLKFMVYLQKENIIDESGMPKERFSAEFPKEGPSILRIQQVVRGDSAAYFCASSPRTKGPGRGSYEQYFGPGTRLTVT.